These T cell receptor beta chains were read from a single sample in a study of cytomegalovirus exposure and HLA in healthy donors. Clones were read by immunoSEQ multiplex PCR, and TCRdb kept only the in-frame ones, dropping some. The sample has approximately 150,000 clones, roughly 80% seen once. The sample consisted of PBMCs. Receptor source: a woman aged 18-35 years in good health and CMV-seropositive. Each CDR3 is given without its conserved first and last residue.

TRBV7-9,ASSLGWGESSYNEQF
TRBV6-1,ASSEWGQGFGDT
TRBV10-3,ATGQGTQSPLH
TRBV6-6,ASTVSGQPQH
TRBV9,ASSGPPGQGNTEAF
TRBV7-3,ASSLGLAGGTGELF
TRBV29-1,SVEGRKAF
TRBV7-9,ASSSIGELF
TRBV5-4,ASRTPGTAFGGYT
TRBV9,ASSVVGVNEQF
TRBV5-8,ASSPRQAYSYEQY
TRBV4-3,ASSQEQGKQETQY
TRBV18,ASSPGQGNTYEQY
TRBV21-1,ASSNGGRDGYEQY
TRBV7-2,ASRSQGALGNIQY
TRBV6-5,ASRRLAGEETQY
TRBV5-1,ASSLEGGTDTQY
TRBV5-4,ASSLHRRVGTDTQY
TRBV18,ASSPPRKRDRQPYEQY
TRBV6-5,ASSVIRTGGAGYT
TRBV15,ATSTRTSGAEEQY
TRBV5-6,ASSQGVSYEQY
TRBV5-6,ASGNEGTSYEQY
TRBV11-3,ASSQRLAGGLGDTQY
TRBV5-4,ASSLGPSGGNEQF
TRBV7-2,ASSLYRGGGETQY
TRBV7-9,ASSSWGQTYEQY
TRBV7-2,ASSLNVGTGYEQY
TRBV27,ASSLLAGNGNEQF
TRBV7-6,ASSPTDNEQF
TRBV7-2,ASSLAREGLGYT
TRBV2,ASSADRAGFEKLF
TRBV11-2,ASSEQGRGTDTQY
TRBV5-6,ASSLARQTGVQPQH
TRBV27,ASSLNELYEQY
TRBV19,ASRQSPAGDTGELF
TRBV29-1,SVGSGNQPQH
TRBV27,ASTPGQGALEQY
TRBV6-1,ASSEVWTGSEQY
TRBV7-9,ASSPVLGRGYT
TRBV11-2,ASSSFDSGERGYEQY
TRBV9,ASSGMGLVNYGYT
TRBV29-1,STESRQGLEAF
TRBV6-5,ASSYSQGGTEAF
TRBV7-6,ASSSAEVLFDEQY
TRBV6-5,ASRRPSRGQETQY
TRBV7-8,ASSLVRAIQETQY
TRBV5-6,ASSPLTGETGELF
TRBV7-9,ASSRTGGGWTGELF
TRBV25-1,ASSPTTQPRGGYT
TRBV28,ATADRAPYEQY
TRBV5-8,ASSLGGGRTDTQY
TRBV11-2,ASSLDRGHTIY